The clone carrying this T cell receptor (beta chain) was seen ten or more times. V was cut by 0 bases and J by 7 bases, with 9 bases left in between. The CDR3 has 13 amino acids. Germline V gives CDR1 LNHNV, CDR2 YYDKDF (reference sequence). The sample is drawn from a study of kidney transplant recipient with SARS-CoV-2 infection. MiXCR, applied by TCRdb to the reads, yields one record per CDR3 protein. This sample has 200,000 to 300,000 distinct CDR3 sequences, with 29% found just once. This TCR was recovered from a male patient between 25 and 40 years old who had COVID-19 and was a kidney transplant recipient. Some T cells may have come from the graft donor. V gene TRBV15 combines with J gene TRBJ1-1; D might be TRBD1 (6 bases). The sample was a blood sample, taken at baseline and between days 110 and 120 from a kidney transplant recipient. The DNA for the CDR3 is TGTGCCACCAGCAGAGAGGGAGGGGGTGAAGCTTTCTTT. This sequence encodes CATSREGGGEAFF.